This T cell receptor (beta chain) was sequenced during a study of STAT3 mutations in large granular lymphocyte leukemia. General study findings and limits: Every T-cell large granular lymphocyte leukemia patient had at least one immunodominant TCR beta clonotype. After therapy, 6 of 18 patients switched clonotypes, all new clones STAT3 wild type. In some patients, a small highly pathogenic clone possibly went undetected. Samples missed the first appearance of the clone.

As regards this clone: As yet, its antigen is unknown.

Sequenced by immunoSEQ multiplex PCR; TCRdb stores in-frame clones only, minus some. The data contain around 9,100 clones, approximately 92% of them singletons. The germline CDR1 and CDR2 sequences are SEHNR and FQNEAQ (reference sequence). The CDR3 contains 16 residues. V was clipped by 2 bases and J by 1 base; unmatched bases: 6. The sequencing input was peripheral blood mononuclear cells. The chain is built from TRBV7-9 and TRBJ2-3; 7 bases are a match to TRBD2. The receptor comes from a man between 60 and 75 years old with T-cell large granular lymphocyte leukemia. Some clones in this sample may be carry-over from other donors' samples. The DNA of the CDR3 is TGTGCCAGCAGCTTAACAGGCGGGAGAGGCACAGATACGCAGTATTTT. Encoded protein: CASSLTGGRGTDTQYF. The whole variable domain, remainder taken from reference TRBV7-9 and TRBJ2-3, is DTGVSQNPRHKITKRGQNVTFRCDPISEHNRLYWYRQTLGQGPEFLTYFQNEAQLEKSRLLSDRFSAERPKGSFSTLEIQRTEQGDSAMYLCASSLTGGRGTDTQYFGPGTRLTVL.